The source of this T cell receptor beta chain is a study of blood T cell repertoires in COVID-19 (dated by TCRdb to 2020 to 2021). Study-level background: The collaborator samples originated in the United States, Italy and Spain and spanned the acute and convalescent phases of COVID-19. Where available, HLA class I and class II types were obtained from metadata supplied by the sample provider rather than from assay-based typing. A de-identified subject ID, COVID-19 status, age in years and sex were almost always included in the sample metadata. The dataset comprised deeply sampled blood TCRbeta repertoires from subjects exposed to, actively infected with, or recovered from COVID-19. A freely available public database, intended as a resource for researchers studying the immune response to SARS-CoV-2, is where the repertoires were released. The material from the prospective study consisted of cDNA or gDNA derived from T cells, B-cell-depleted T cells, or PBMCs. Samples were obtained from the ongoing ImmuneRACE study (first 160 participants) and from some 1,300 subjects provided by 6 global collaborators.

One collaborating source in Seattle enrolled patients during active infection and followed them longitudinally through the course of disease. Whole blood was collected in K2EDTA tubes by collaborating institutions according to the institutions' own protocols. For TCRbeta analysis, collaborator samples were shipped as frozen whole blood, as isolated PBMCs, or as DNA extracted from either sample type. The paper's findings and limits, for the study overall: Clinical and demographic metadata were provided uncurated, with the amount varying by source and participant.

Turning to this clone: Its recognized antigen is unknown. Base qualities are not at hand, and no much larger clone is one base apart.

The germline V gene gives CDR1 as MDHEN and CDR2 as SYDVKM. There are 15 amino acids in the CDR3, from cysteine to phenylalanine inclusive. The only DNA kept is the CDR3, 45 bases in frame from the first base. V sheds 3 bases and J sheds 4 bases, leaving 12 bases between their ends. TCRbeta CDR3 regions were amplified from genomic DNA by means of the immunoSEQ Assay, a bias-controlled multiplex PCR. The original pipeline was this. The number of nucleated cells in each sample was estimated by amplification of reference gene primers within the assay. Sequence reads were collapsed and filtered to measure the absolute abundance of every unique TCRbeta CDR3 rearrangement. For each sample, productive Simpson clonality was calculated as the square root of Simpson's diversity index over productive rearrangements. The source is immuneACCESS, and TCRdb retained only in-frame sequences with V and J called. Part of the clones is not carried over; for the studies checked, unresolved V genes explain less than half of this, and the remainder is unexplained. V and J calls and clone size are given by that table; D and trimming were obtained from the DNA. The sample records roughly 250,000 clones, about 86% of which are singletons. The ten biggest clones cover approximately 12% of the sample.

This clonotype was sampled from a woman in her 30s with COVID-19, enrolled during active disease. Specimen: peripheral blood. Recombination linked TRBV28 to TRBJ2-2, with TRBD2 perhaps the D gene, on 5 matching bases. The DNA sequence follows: TGTGCCAGCAGTTTTCTCCATGAGGGCACCGGGGAGCTGTTTTTT. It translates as CASSFLHEGTGELFF.